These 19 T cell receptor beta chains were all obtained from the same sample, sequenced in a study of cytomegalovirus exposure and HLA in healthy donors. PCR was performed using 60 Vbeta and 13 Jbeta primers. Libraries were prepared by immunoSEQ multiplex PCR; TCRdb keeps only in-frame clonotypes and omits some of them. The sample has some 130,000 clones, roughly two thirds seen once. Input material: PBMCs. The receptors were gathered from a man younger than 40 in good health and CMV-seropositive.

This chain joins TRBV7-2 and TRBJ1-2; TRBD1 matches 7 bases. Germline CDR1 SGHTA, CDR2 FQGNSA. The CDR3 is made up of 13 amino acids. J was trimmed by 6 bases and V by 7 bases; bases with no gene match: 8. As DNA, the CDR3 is TGTGCCAGCACCCCAGACAGGGAAGATGGCTACACCTTC. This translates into CASTPDREDGYTF. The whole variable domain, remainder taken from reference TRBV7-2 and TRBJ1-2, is GAGVSQSPSNKVTEKGKDVELRCDPISGHTALYWYRQSLGQGLEFLIYFQGNSAPDKSGLPSDRFSAERTGGSVSTLTIQRTQQEDSAVYLCASTPDREDGYTFGSGTRLTVV.

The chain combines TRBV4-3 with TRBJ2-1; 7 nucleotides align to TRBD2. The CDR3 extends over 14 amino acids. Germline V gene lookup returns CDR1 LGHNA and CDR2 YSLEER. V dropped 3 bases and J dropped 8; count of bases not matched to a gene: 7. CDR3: CASSHLTSLDEQFF. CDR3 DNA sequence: TGCGCCAGCAGCCACTTGACTAGCCTCGATGAGCAGTTCTTC.

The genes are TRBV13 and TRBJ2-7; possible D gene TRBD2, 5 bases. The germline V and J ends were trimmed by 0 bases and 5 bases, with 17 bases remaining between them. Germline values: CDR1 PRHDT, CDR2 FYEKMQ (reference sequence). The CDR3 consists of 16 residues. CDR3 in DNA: TGTGCCAGCAGCTTAGGCCGGGATGGGGTCTTCCACGAGCAGTACTTC. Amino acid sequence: CASSLGRDGVFHEQYF.

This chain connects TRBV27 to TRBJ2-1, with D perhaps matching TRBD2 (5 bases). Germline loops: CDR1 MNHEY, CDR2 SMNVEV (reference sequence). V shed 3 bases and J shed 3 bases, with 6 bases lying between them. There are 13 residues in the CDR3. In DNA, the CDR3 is TGTGCCAGCAGTTTCACTAGCTACAATGAGCAGTTCTTC. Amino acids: CASSFTSYNEQFF.

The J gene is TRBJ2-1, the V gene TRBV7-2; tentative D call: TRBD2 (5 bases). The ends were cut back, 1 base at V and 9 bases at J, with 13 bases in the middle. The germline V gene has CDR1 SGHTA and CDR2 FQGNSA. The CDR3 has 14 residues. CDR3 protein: CASSLVTRSGEQFF. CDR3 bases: TGTGCCAGCAGCTTAGTTACTAGGTCAGGTGAGCAGTTCTTC.

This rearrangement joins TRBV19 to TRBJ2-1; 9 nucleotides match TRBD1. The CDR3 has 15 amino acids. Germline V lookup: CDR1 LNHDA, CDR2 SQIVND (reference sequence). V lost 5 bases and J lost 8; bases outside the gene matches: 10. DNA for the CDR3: TGTGCCAGTAGTGCTACCGGGACAGGGATCGATGAGCAGTTCTTC. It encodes CASSATGTGIDEQFF.

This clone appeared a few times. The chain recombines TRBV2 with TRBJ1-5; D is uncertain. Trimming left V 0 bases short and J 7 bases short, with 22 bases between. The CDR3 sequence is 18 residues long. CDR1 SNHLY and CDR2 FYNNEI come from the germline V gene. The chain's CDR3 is CASSEARPGGSGGQPQHF. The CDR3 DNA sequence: TGTGCCAGCAGTGAAGCGCGACCGGGTGGCAGTGGAGGACAGCCCCAGCATTTT.

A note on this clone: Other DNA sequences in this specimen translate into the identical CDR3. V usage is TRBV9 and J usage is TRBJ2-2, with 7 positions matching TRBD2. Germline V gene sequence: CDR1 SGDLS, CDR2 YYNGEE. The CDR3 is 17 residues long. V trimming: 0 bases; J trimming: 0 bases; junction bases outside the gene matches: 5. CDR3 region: CASSVGGLAANTGELFF. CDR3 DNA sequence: TGTGCCAGCAGCGTAGGTGGTCTAGCGGCGAACACCGGGGAGCTGTTTTTT.

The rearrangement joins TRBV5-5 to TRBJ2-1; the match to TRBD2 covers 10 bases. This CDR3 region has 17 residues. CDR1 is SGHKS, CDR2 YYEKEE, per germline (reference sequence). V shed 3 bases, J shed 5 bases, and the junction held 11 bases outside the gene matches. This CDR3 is CASSSSSGSWGDNEQFF. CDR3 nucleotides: TGTGCCAGCAGCTCCTCTAGCGGGAGTTGGGGGGACAATGAGCAGTTCTTC. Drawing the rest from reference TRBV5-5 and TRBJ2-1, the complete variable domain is DAGVTQSPTHLIKTRGQQVTLRCSPISGHKSVSWYQQVLGQGPQFIFQYYEKEERGRGNFPDRFSARQFPNYSSELNVNALLLGDSALYLCASSSSSGSWGDNEQFFGPGTRLTVL.

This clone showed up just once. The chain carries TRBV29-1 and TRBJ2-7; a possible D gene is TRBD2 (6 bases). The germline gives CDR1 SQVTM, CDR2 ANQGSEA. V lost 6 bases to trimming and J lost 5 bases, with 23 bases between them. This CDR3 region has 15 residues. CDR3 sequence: CSVASTGSFGDEQYF. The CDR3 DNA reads TGCAGCGTCGCATCCACCGGGAGTTTTGGTGACGAGCAGTACTTC.

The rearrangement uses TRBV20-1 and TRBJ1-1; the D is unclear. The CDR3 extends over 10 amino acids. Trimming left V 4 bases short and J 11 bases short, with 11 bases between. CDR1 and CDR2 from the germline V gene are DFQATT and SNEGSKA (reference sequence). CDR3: CSAMVPRAFF. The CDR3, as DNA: TGCAGTGCTATGGTCCCGAGGGCTTTCTTT.

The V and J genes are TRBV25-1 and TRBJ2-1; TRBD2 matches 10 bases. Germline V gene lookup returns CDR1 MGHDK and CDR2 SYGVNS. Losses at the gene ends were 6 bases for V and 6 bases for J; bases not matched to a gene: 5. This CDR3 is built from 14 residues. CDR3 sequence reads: CASRGSGRGNEQFF. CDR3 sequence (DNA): TGTGCCAGCAGGGGGAGCGGGAGGGGCAATGAGCAGTTCTTC.

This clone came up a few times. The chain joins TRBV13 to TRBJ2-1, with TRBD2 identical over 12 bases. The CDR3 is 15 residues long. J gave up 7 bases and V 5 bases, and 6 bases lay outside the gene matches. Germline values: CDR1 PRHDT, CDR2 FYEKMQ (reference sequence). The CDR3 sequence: CASSPRLAGENEQFF. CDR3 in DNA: TGTGCCAGCAGCCCCCGACTAGCGGGAGAAAATGAGCAGTTCTTC.

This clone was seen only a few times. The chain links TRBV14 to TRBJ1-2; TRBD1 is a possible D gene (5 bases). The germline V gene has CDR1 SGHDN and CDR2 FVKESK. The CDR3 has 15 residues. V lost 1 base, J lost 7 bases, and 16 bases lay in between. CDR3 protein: CASSQVQGVPGGYTF. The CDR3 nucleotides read TGTGCCAGCAGCCAAGTGCAAGGGGTCCCCGGTGGCTACACCTTC.

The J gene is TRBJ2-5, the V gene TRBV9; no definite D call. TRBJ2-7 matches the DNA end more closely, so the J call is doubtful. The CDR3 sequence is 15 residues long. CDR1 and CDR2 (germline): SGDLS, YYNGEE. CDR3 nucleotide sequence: TGTGCCAGCAGCGTAGGAAGAACAAGCGTCCACGAGCAGTACTTC. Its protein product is CASSVGRTSVHEQYF.

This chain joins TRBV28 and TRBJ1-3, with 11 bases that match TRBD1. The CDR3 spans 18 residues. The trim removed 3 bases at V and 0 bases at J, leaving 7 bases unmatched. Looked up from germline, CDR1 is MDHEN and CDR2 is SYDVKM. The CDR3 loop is CASSFWTGGVPSGNTIYF. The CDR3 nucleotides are TGTGCCAGCAGTTTCTGGACAGGGGGCGTCCCCTCTGGAAACACCATATATTTT.

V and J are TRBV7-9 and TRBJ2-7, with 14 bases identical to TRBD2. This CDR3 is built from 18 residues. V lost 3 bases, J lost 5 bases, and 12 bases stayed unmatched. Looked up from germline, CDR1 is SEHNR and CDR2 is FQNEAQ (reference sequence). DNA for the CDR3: TGTGCCAGCAGCTTTCCGACTAGCGGGAGGGCCCCTCCCAACGAGCAGTACTTC. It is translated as CASSFPTSGRAPPNEQYF. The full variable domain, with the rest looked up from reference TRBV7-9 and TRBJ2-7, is DTGVSQNPRHKITKRGQNVTFRCDPISEHNRLYWYRQTLGQGPEFLTYFQNEAQLEKSRLLSDRFSAERPKGSFSTLEIQRTEQGDSAMYLCASSFPTSGRAPPNEQYFGPGTRLTVT.

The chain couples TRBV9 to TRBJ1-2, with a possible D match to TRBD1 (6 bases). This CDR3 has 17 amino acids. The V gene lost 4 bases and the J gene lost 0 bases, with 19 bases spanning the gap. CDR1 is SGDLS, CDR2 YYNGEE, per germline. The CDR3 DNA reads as TGTGCCAGCAGCCCCCTAAAAGGCAGGGGCCCTAACTATGGCTACACCTTC. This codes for CASSPLKGRGPNYGYTF. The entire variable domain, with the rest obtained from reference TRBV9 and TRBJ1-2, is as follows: DSGVTQTPKHLITATGQRVTLRCSPRSGDLSVYWYQQSLDQGLQFLIQYYNGEERAKGNILERFSAQQFPDLHSELNLSSLELGDSALYFCASSPLKGRGPNYGYTFGSGTRLTVV.

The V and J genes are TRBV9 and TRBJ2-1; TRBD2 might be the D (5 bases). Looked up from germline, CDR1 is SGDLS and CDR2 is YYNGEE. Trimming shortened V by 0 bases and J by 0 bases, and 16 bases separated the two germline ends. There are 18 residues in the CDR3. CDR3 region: CASSVAILQRCSYNEQFF. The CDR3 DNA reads TGTGCCAGCAGCGTAGCAATTCTACAGCGGTGCTCCTACAATGAGCAGTTCTTC.